This T cell receptor (beta chain) derives from a study of shared T cell receptors in the human thymus. This CDR3 is 15 amino acids long. V was trimmed by 2 bases and J by 6 bases, leaving 13 bases between them. Germline V lookup: CDR1 SGHDN, CDR2 FVKESK. This clone was seen more than once but under ten times. Using immunoSEQ multiplex PCR, the repertoire was profiled, and TCRdb retains in-frame clones only, with some absent. Among hundreds of thousands of clones listed, about 90% were seen once. These data were likewise used in another study, on human thymus T cells. That paper notes: The donors were infants in Finland with congenital heart defects, otherwise immunologically healthy. Apparent skewing of V and J gene usage characterized both thymic and blood repertoires. Related research found strongly overlapping thymic repertoires in unrelated individuals.

V gene TRBV14 combines with J gene TRBJ2-2; D is perhaps TRBD1 (6 bases). Specimen: thymocytes. The sequence was obtained from a boy younger than two with a congenital heart defect. CDR3 coding DNA: TGTGCCAGCAGCCAAAACAGGGAGTTGGCCGGGGAGCTGTTTTTT. Translated, it gives CASSQNRELAGELFF.